A selection of T cell receptor beta chains follows, all from one sample in a study of brain T cells in children with intractable seizures. TCRdb keeps only in-frame clones here, not all; method: immunoSEQ multiplex PCR. Of about 320,000 clones in the sample, about 93% were seen once. The sequencing used peripheral blood, collected approximately 5 months after surgery. Receptors originate from a boy less than two years old with tuberous sclerosis and intractable seizures. Each CDR3 is given with its conserved first and last residue. The order of the fields is CDR3 protein, CDR3 DNA, clone size, CDR3 length, V gene, D gene, J gene. A D gene is named only where the DNA matches it firmly. Size values are once, few and many counts, or a class for expanded clones, and some rows have none.

CDR3: CASSPVIGFYGYTF
DNA: TGTGCCAGCAGTCCCGTGATAGGATTCTATGGCTACACCTTC
size: once
length: 14
V: TRBV27
D: -
J: TRBJ1-2

CDR3: CSASGLAGGPNEQFF
DNA: TGCAGTGCTAGTGGACTAGCGGGAGGGCCCAATGAGCAGTTCTTC
size: -
length: 15
V: TRBV20-1
D: TRBD2
J: TRBJ2-1

CDR3: CATSESGQGVEFGYTF
DNA: TGTGCCACCAGTGAATCGGGACAGGGGGTTGAATTTGGCTACACCTTC
size: -
length: 16
V: TRBV24-1
D: TRBD1
J: TRBJ1-2

CDR3: CSASPDRAFF
DNA: TGCAGTGCTAGCCCGGACAGAGCTTTCTTT
size: -
length: 10
V: TRBV20-1
D: -
J: TRBJ1-1

CDR3: CASSVNGYTF
DNA: TGTGCCAGCAGTGTAAATGGCTACACCTTC
size: once
length: 10
V: TRBV2
D: -
J: TRBJ1-2

CDR3: CASSYIGDSPEAFF
DNA: TGTGCCAGCAGTTACATCGGGGATTCGCCTGAAGCTTTCTTT
size: -
length: 14
V: TRBV6-5
D: -
J: TRBJ1-1

CDR3: CATIDRGGNQPQHF
DNA: TGTGCCACCATTGACAGGGGGGGCAATCAGCCCCAGCATTTT
size: -
length: 14
V: TRBV19
D: TRBD1
J: TRBJ1-5

CDR3: CASSFISGTDTQYF
DNA: TGTGCCAGCAGCTTCATCAGCGGGACAGATACGCAGTATTTT
size: -
length: 14
V: TRBV7-8
D: -
J: TRBJ2-3

CDR3: CASGLGTAGLGYGYTF
DNA: TGTGCTAGTGGTTTAGGGACCGCAGGGCTAGGCTATGGCTACACCTTC
size: -
length: 16
V: TRBV12-5
D: -
J: TRBJ1-2

CDR3: CASSLYDENYGYTF
DNA: TGTGCCAGCAGCTTATATGATGAAAACTATGGCTACACCTTC
size: once
length: 14
V: TRBV7-8
D: -
J: TRBJ1-2

CDR3: CASSPRGGPETQYF
DNA: TGTGCCAGCAGTCCCCGGGGAGGGCCGGAGACCCAGTACTTC
size: -
length: 14
V: TRBV6-5
D: TRBD2
J: TRBJ2-5

CDR3: CASSPDRDEQFF
DNA: TGTGCCAGCAGCCCCGACAGGGATGAGCAGTTCTTC
size: -
length: 12
V: TRBV11-2
D: TRBD1
J: TRBJ2-1

CDR3: CAWSSDVYEQYF
DNA: TGTGCCTGGAGTTCGGACGTCTACGAGCAGTACTTC
size: -
length: 12
V: TRBV30
D: -
J: TRBJ2-7

CDR3: CASSLGQGGYEQYF
DNA: TGTGCCAGCAGCTTGGGACAGGGGGGGTACGAGCAGTACTTC
size: -
length: 14
V: TRBV7-9
D: TRBD1
J: TRBJ2-7

CDR3: CASSRSSASGANVLTF
DNA: TGTGCCAGCAGCCGCTCATCAGCCTCTGGGGCCAACGTCCTGACTTTC
size: -
length: 16
V: TRBV3-1/TRBV3-2
D: -
J: TRBJ2-6

CDR3: CASSPDNPRSDGYTF
DNA: TGTGCCAGCAGCCCAGATAATCCCCGGAGTGATGGCTACACCTTC
size: -
length: 15
V: TRBV5-4
D: -
J: TRBJ1-2

CDR3: CASSGQTSGSPGANVLTF
DNA: TGTGCCAGCAGCGGGCAGACTAGCGGGAGTCCCGGGGCCAACGTCCTGACTTTC
size: -
length: 18
V: TRBV11-2
D: TRBD2
J: TRBJ2-6

CDR3: CASSGGRDTQYF
DNA: TGTGCCAGCAGCGGGGGGAGGGACACGCAGTATTTT
size: -
length: 12
V: TRBV11-3
D: TRBD2
J: TRBJ2-3